This TCR beta chain was identified during a study of early stage breast cancer tumors. Study overall: Samples were sequenced at 9 to 10-fold average coverage.

Concerning this clone itself: The target antigen is unknown.

Findings and caveats of the study: Tumor and normal breast were distinguished via blood comparison in 14 of 16 patients. Most shared enriched TCRB sequences were commonly generated ones. Tumors had approximately 2.7-fold higher T cell density than normal breast.

The CDR3 sequence is 13 residues long. Trimming cost V 4 bases and J 0 bases, with 7 bases left between them. Germline V lookup: CDR1 SGHKS, CDR2 YYEKEE (reference sequence). The table came from immunoSEQ multiplex PCR; TCRdb's copy has only in-frame clones and leaves some out. The sample consists of about 51,000 clones, about three quarters of them appearing once. The chain couples TRBV5-5 to TRBJ1-1; D gene ambiguous. The sequence came from a person aged 35 to 50 with breast cancer. Sequenced input: blood. CDR3 bases: TGTGCCAGCAGCAACAGCCTGAACACTGAAGCTTTCTTT. Translation: CASSNSLNTEAFF.